This T cell receptor beta chain was identified during a study of T cells in Graves' hyperthyroidism and ophthalmopathy. Background on the study: Peripheral blood draws took place at initial diagnosis, ahead of any treatment.

Using RNA transcripts as the source, TCR beta CDR3 regions were amplified. Using the HTBI primer set, a first-round RT-PCR was run on the TCR CDR3. TCRdb re-analysed the multiplex PCR reads in MiXCR, keeping a single row per CDR3 protein. The data contain fewer than 550,000 distinct CDR3 sequences, about a sixth of them seen just once; the ten biggest clones take up around 14%. The study enrolled patients aged 18 to 65 with newly diagnosed hyperthyroidism of under 2 months' duration. The PBMCs were sourced from fresh peripheral blood (more than 9 ml). Study-level findings and limits: Clonotypes that were expanded in thyroid above 0.001 mostly appeared in blood too.

Details on this clonotype: The antigen remains undetermined.

Specimen: blood. The TCR originated in a young woman with Graves' hyperthyroidism.

CDR3 DNA: TGTGCCACCAGTGACCCCGACAGTTCGGGATCCTACAATGAGCAGTTCTTC. It translates to CATSDPDSSGSYNEQFF. This chain uses TRBV24-1 with TRBJ2-1; the D gene could be TRBD1 or TRBD2 (5 bases each). Trimming shortened V by 4 bases and J by 1 base, and 16 bases separated the two germline ends. Germline V gene sequence: CDR1 KGHDR, CDR2 SFDVKD. The CDR3 runs to 17 residues.